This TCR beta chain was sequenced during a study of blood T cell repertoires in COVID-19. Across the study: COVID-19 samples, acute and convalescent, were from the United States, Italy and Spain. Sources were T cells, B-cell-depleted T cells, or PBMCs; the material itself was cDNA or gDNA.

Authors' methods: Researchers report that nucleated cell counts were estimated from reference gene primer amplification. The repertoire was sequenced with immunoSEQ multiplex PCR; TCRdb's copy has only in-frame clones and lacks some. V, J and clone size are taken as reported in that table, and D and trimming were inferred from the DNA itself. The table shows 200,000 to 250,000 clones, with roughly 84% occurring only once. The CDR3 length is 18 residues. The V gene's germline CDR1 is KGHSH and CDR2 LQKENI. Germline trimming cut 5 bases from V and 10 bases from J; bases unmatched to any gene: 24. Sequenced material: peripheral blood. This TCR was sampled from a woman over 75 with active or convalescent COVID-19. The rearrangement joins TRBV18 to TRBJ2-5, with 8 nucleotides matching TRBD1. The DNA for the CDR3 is TGTGCCAGCTCAGCATCTGGAGGCGCGACAGGGGTTCTCCGAAGCCAGTACTTC. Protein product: CASSASGGATGVLRSQYF.